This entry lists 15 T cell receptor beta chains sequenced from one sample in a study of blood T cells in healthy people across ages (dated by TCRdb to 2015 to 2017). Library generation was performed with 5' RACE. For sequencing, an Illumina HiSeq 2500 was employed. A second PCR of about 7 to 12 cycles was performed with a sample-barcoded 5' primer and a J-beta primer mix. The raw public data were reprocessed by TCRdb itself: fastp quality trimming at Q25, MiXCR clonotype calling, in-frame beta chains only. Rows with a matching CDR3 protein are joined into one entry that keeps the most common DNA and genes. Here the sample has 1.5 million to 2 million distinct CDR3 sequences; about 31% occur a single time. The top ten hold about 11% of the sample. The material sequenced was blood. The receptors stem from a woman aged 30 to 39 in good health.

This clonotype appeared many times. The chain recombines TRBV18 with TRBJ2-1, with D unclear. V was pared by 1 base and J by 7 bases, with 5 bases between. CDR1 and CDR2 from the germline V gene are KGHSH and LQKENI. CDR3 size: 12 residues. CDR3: CASSPLRNEQFF. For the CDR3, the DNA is TGTGCCAGCTCACCACTGAGAAATGAGCAGTTCTTC.

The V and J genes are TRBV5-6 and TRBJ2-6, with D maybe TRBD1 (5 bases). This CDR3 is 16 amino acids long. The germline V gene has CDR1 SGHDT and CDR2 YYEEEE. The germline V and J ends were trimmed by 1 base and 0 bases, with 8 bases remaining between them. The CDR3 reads CASSLQGFSGANVLTF. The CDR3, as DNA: TGTGCCAGCAGCTTGCAGGGTTTCTCTGGGGCCAACGTCCTGACTTTC.

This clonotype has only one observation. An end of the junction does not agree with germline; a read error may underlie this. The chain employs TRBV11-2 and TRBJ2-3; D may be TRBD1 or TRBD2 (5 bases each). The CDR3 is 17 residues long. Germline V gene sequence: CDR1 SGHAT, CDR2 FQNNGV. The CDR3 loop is CVSSITGTPSSTDTQYF. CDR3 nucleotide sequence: TGTGTCAGCAGCATTACCGGGACCCCATCTAGCACAGATACGCAGTATTTT.

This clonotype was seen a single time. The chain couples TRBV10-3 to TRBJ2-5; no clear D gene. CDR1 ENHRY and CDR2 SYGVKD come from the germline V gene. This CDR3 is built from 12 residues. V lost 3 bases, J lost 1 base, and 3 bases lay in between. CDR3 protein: CAISDLQETQYF. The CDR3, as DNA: TGTGCCATCAGTGACCTCCAAGAGACCCAGTACTTC.

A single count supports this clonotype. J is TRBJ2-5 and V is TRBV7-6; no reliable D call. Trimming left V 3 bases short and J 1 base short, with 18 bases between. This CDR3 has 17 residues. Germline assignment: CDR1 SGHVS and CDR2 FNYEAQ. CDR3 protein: CASSFRAPSRAQETQYF. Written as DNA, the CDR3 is TGTGCCAGCAGCTTTAGGGCCCCCTCCCGGGCCCAAGAGACCCAGTACTTC.

Here the CDR3 DNA reads TGTGCCAGCAGTGCCTCGTGGAGGGACGACGAGCAGTACTTC. Protein: CASSASWRDDEQYF. The chain joins TRBV6-2 or TRBV6-3 to TRBJ2-7, with a weak D call TRBD2 (6 bases). Deletions cut 5 bases from V and 5 bases from J, with 16 bases between. The CDR3 loop spans 14 amino acids. Germline CDR1 is MNHEY and CDR2 is SVGEGT.

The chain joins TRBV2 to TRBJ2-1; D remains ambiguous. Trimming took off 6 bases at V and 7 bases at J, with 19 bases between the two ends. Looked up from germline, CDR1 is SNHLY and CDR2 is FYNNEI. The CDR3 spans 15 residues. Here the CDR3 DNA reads TGTGCCAGCAGCCAAGATAGGAAGATAACTAATGAGCAGTTCTTC. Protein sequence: CASSQDRKITNEQFF.

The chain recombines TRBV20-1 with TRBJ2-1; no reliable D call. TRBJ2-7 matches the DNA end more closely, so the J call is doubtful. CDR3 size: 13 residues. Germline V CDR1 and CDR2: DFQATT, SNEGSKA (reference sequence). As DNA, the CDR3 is TGCAGTGGCCTAAAGGGCTCCTACAATGAGCAGTACTTC. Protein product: CSGLKGSYNEQYF.

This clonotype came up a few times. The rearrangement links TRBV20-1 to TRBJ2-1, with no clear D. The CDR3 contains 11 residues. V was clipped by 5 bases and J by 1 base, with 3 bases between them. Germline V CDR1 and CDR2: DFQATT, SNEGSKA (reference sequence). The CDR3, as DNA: TGCAGTGCTGGGTCCTACAATGAGCAGTTCTTC. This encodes CSAGSYNEQFF.

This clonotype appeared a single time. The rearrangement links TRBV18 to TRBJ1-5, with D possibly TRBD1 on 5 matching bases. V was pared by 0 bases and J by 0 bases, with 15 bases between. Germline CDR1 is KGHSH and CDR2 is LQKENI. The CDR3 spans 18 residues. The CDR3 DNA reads TGTGCCAGCTCACCACCGAATCGGGGAGGGGATAGCAATCAGCCCCAGCATTTT. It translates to CASSPPNRGGDSNQPQHF.

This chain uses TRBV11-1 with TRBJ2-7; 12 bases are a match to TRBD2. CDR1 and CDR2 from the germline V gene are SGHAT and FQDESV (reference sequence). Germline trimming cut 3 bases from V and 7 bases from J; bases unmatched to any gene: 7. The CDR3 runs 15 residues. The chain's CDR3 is CASSLLAGGPFEQYF. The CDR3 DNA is TGTGCCAGCAGCTTGCTAGCGGGAGGGCCATTTGAGCAGTACTTC. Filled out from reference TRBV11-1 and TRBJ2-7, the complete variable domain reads EAEVAQSPRYKITEKSQAVAFWCDPISGHATLYWYRQILGQGPELLVQFQDESVVDDSQLPKDRFSAERLKGVDSTLKIQPAELGDSAMYLCASSLLAGGPFEQYFGPGTRLTVT.

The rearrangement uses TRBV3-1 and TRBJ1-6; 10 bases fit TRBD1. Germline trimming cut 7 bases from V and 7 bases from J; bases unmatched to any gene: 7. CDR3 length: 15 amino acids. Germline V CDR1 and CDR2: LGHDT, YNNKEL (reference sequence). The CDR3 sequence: CASIYPGQGNSPLHF. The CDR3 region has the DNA TGTGCCAGCATCTACCCGGGACAGGGGAATTCACCCCTCCACTTT.

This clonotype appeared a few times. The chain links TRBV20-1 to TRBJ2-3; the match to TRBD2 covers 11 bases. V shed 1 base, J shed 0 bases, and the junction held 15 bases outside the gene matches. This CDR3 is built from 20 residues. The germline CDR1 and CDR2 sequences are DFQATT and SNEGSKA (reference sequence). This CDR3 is CSARVAGGSRLHPSTDTQYF. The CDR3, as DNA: TGCAGTGCTAGAGTAGCGGGAGGGTCCCGACTGCATCCAAGCACAGATACGCAGTATTTT.

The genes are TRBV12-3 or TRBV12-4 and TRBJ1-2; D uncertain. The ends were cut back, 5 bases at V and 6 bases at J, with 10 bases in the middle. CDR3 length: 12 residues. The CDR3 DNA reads TGTGCCAGCAGTCGGAACAAGAATGGCTACACCTTC. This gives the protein CASSRNKNGYTF.

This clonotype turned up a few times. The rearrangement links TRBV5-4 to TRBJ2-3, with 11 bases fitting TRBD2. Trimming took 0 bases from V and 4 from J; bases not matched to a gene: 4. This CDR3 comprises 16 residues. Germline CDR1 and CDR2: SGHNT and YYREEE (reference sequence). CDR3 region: CASSLGTSGRSDTQYF. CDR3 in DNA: TGTGCCAGCAGCTTGGGCACTAGCGGGAGATCAGATACGCAGTATTTT.